This TCR beta chain was recovered during a study of CD8 T cells in Susac syndrome. RNA in amounts of about 0.5 to 1 ug was reverse transcribed with random hexamers. Each CDR3 protein gets one entry after TCRdb re-called the immunoSEQ multiplex PCR reads with MiXCR. The sample lists roughly 200,000 distinct CDR3 sequences; about 95% were seen once. This CDR3 is 15 amino acids long. Germline V gives CDR1 MGHRA, CDR2 YSYEKL. J gave up 2 bases and V 3 bases, and 4 bases lay outside the gene matches. The sequenced material came from CD4+ T cells from PBMCs. The chain recombines TRBV4-1 with TRBJ2-1; 7 positions match TRBD2. The TCR sequence derives from a human donor in good health. The CDR3 DNA follows: TGCGCCAGCAGCCAGGCAAGCGGGGCCTACAATGAGCAGTTCTTC. The encoded protein is CASSQASGAYNEQFF.